These 18 T cell receptor beta chains came from one sample sequenced in a study of synovial regulatory T cells in juvenile arthritis. The protocol was immunoSEQ multiplex PCR, while the TCRdb copy is restricted to in-frame clones and leaves out a portion. The data include 9,600 or so clones; the top ten clones carry 2% to 2.5%. Sequenced input: Treg cells from blood. Subset: remaining (HLA-DR-negative) circulating blood Treg cells. Source of these receptors: a donor under 30 with juvenile idiopathic arthritis.

V and J are TRBV29-1 and TRBJ1-2; the TCRdb D gene call, TRBD1, has no DNA to confirm it. Per germline, CDR1 SQVTM and CDR2 ANQGSEA. The CDR3 consists of 16 residues. DNA for this receptor is not on file. Here the CDR3 reads CSVILPGQGFGYGYTF.

This chain joins TRBV7-2 and TRBJ1-2. Germline lookup yields CDR1 SGHTA and CDR2 FQGNSA. This CDR3 region has 12 residues. DNA for this receptor is not on file. This chain's CDR3 is CASSPMSQGYTF. Full variable domain (outside the CDR3, taken from reference TRBV7-2 and TRBJ1-2): GAGVSQSPSNKVTEKGKDVELRCDPISGHTALYWYRQSLGQGLEFLIYFQGNSAPDKSGLPSDRFSAERTGGSVSTLTIQRTQQEDSAVYLCASSPMSQGYTFGSGTRLTVV.

V usage is TRBV7-8 and J usage is TRBJ1-2; there is no DNA to check the TCRdb D call of TRBD1. Germline V gene sequence: CDR1 SGHVS, CDR2 FQNEAQ. CDR3 length: 14 residues. The nucleotide record is missing. CDR3 sequence reads: CASSLDRGGYGYTF.

The chain is built from TRBV4-3 and TRBJ1-5; TCRdb calls TRBD1, which cannot be checked without DNA. The CDR3 consists of 17 residues. DNA was not recorded. Germline-derived CDR1 and CDR2 are LGHNA and YSLEER. The CDR3 here is CASSQDWPAGESQPQHF.

The chain joins TRBV15 to TRBJ2-1. Per germline, CDR1 LNHNV and CDR2 YYDKDF (reference sequence). CDR3 size: 16 residues. No DNA appears here. The CDR3: CATSRDQLFSYNEQFF.

J is TRBJ1-2 and V is TRBV30; TCRdb's D call, TRBD1, is unchecked because there is no DNA. The CDR3 spans 13 residues. DNA for this receptor is not on file. The germline gives CDR1 GTSNPN, CDR2 SVGIG (reference sequence). The CDR3 sequence is CAWSETAYYGYTF.

The chain carries TRBV4-3 and TRBJ1-1. CDR1 and CDR2 (germline): LGHNA, YSLEER. This CDR3 contains 13 residues. The DNA is not on file. The CDR3 is CASSQVGQDQAFF.

This chain connects TRBV7-3 to TRBJ2-1; the D call from TCRdb, TRBD2, cannot be confirmed without DNA. Germline V CDR1 and CDR2: SGHTA, FQGTGA. The CDR3 runs 17 residues. Only the protein sequence is given. The CDR3: CASSTRNGTSSYNEQFF.

The genes are TRBV11-2 and TRBJ1-2; TCRdb calls TRBD1, which cannot be checked without DNA. This CDR3 spans 15 amino acids. DNA is not recorded here. The germline V gene encodes CDR1 SGHAT and CDR2 FQNNGV. This CDR3 is CASSRQQGFNYGYTF. The full variable domain, completed using reference TRBV11-2 and TRBJ1-2, is EAGVAQSPRYKIIEKRQSVAFWCNPISGHATLYWYQQILGQGPKLLIQFQNNGVVDDSQLPKDRFSAERLKGVDSTLKIQPAKLEDSAVYLCASSRQQGFNYGYTFGSGTRLTVV.

The gene calls are TRBV5-1 and TRBJ2-3; TCRdb designates TRBD1, a call that cannot be tested without DNA. The CDR3 runs 16 residues. The DNA sequence is not available. Germline V gene sequence: CDR1 SGHRS, CDR2 YFSETQ. This CDR3 is CASSLKTELHTDTQYF. The full variable domain, rest sourced from reference TRBV5-1 and TRBJ2-3, is KAGVTQTPRYLIKTRGQQVTLSCSPISGHRSVSWYQQTPGQGLQFLFEYFSETQRNKGNFPGRFSGRQFSNSRSEMNVSTLELGDSALYLCASSLKTELHTDTQYFGPGTRLTVL.

This clone ranks as medium-sized (0.01 to 0.1%) in terms of frequency. This chain's CDR3 is CASSVEFGVAVNTGELFF. J is TRBJ2-2 and V is TRBV9; the D call from TCRdb, TRBD2, cannot be confirmed without DNA. This CDR3 has 18 residues. DNA is not recorded here. The germline V gene encodes CDR1 SGDLS and CDR2 YYNGEE.

This chain links TRBV7-2 with TRBJ1-4. The CDR3 totals 15 residues. The coding DNA is unavailable. Germline V gene data show CDR1 as SGHTA and CDR2 as FQGNSA. CDR3 in amino acids: CASSDMTGANEKLFF.

This chain joins TRBV10-3 and TRBJ2-1; TCRdb gives TRBD1 as the D gene, but with no DNA this cannot be confirmed. This CDR3 region has 14 residues. No DNA accompanies this entry. The germline CDR1 and CDR2 sequences are ENHRY and SYGVKD. The CDR3 is CAISDPDTDNEQFF.

The chain joins TRBV27 to TRBJ2-3. The CDR3 covers 17 residues. No coding sequence is recorded. Germline-derived CDR1 and CDR2 are MNHEY and SMNVEV (reference sequence). The CDR3 spells CASSLLTVWVPTDTQYF.

The chain couples TRBV18 to TRBJ2-7. CDR1 and CDR2 from the germline V gene are KGHSH and LQKENI. The CDR3 runs to 12 residues. The nucleotide record is missing. This CDR3 is CASSPGREVQYF.

J is TRBJ2-7 and V is TRBV20-1; TCRdb returns TRBD2, unconfirmable since there is no DNA. CDR1 DFQATT and CDR2 SNEGSKA come from the germline V gene (reference sequence). This CDR3 comprises 11 residues. The DNA is unrecorded. This chain's CDR3 is CSAERTYEQYF.

This rearrangement joins TRBV6-6 to TRBJ1-4. CDR3 length: 14 amino acids. No DNA is recorded. The germline V gene encodes CDR1 MNHNY and CDR2 SVGAGI (reference sequence). The CDR3 loop is CASSDQGGFEKLFF.

The chain carries TRBV27 and TRBJ1-1. The CDR3 runs to 13 residues. The DNA sequence is not available. Germline assignment: CDR1 MNHEY and CDR2 SMNVEV (reference sequence). The CDR3: CASSSSSNTEAFF.